The clone carrying this TCR beta chain was observed a few times. As yet, its antigen is unknown. The data stem from a study of identical twins. Findings and caveats of the study: Researchers reported weaker excess twin sharing in beta out-of-frame sequences. Fewer insertions characterized abundant cord blood beta clonotypes, whereas memory repertoires showed none. Models predicted too little out-of-frame TCR alpha sharing in monozygotic twins.

V gave up 1 base and J gave up 2 bases; unmatched junction bases: 3. Germline assignment: CDR1 LNHNV and CDR2 YYDKDF (reference sequence). The CDR3 is 15 amino acids. TCRdb fed the 5' RACE reads into MiXCR, producing one record per CDR3 protein. The sample has 220,000 or so distinct CDR3 sequences, approximately 7% seen once. This sample was shared with a second study, whose subject was yellow fever vaccine responses in identical twins.

The clonotype was recovered from a woman under 30 in good health. The sequenced material came from memory (CD45RO+) T cells sorted from blood. This chain uses TRBV15 with TRBJ2-3; 7 bases fit TRBD2. The CDR3, as DNA: TGTGCCACCAGCAGAGCGGCGGGAGCCACAGATACGCAGTATTTT. Encoded protein: CATSRAAGATDTQYF.